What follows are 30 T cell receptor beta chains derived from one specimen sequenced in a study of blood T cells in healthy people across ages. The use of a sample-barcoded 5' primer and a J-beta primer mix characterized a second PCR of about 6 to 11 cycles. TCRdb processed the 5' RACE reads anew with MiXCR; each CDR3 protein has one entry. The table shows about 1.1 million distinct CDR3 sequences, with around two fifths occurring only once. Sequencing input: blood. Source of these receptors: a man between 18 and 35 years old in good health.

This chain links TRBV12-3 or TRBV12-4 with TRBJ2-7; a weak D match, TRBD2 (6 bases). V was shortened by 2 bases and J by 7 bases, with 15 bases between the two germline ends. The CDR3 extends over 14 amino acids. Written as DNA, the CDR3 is TGTGCCAGCAGTTTACGACTAGTTAGGGATGAGCAGTACTTC. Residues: CASSLRLVRDEQYF.

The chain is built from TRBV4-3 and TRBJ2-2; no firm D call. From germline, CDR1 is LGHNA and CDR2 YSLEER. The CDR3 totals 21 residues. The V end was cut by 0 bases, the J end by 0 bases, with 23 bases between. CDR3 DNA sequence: TGCGCCAGCAGCCAAGACGTTCGGGTTTCTTGGAACCGCGCGAACACCGGGGAGCTGTTTTTT. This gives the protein CASSQDVRVSWNRANTGELFF.

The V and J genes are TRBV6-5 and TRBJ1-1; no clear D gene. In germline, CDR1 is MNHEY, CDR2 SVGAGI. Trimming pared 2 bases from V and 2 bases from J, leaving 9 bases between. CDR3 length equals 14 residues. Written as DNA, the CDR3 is TGTGCCAGCAGTTACCGAATGGACAACACTGAAGCTTTCTTT. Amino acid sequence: CASSYRMDNTEAFF.

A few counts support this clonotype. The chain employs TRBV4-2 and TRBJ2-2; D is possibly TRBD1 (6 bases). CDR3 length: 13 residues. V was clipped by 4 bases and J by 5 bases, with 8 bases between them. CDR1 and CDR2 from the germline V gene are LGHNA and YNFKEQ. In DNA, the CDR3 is TGTGCCAGCAGCCCCGGACAGACCGGGGAGCTGTTTTTT. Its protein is CASSPGQTGELFF.

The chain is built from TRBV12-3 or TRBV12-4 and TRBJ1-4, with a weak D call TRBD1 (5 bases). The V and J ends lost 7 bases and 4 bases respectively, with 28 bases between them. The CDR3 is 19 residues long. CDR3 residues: CASTYLAPTDSSFNEKLFF. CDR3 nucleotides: TGTGCCAGCACCTATTTAGCCCCGACTGACAGCTCCTTTAATGAAAAACTGTTTTTT.

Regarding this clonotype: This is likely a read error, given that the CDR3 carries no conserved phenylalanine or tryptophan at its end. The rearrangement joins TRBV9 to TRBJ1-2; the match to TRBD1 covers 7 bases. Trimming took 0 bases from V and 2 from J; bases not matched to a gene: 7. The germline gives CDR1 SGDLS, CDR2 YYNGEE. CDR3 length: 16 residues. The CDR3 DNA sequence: TGTGCCAGCAGCGTAGCCATCCAGGGGGGAAACTATGGCTACACCGTC. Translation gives CASSVAIQGGNYGYTV.

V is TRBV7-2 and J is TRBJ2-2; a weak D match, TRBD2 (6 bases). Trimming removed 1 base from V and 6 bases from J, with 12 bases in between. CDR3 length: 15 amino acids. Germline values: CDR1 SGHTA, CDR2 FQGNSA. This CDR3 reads CASSLGPGVAGELFF. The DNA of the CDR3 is TGTGCCAGCAGCTTAGGTCCGGGGGTGGCCGGGGAGCTGTTTTTT.

CDR3 bases: TGCAGCGTTGGAGGAGAGGTAGAGACCCAGTACTTC. Translation gives CSVGGEVETQYF. The chain is built from TRBV29-1 and TRBJ2-7; D is unresolved. The J call is uncertain, as TRBJ2-5 better fits the DNA end. The CDR3 sequence is 12 residues long. Per germline, CDR1 SQVTM and CDR2 ANQGSEA.

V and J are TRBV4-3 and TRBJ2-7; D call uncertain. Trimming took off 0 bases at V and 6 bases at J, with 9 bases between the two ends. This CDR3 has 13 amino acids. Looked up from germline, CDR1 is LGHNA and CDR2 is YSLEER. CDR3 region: CASSQDGLVEQYF. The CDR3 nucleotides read TGCGCCAGCAGCCAAGACGGTTTGGTCGAGCAGTACTTC.

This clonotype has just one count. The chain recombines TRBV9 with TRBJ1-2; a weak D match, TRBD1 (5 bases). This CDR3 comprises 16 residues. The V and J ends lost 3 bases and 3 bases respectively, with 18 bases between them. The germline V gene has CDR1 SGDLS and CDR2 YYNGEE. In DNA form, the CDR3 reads TGTGCCAGCAGCGCTCGAGAGGGGCGGGGCGACTATGGCTACACCTTC. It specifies CASSAREGRGDYGYTF.

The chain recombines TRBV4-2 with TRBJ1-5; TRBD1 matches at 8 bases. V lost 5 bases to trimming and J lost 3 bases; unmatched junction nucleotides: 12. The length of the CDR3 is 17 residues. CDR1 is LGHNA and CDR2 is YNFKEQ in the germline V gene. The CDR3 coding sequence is TGTGCCAGCAGCACCCATACCGGGACAGGAGACAATCAGCCCCAGCATTTT. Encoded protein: CASSTHTGTGDNQPQHF.

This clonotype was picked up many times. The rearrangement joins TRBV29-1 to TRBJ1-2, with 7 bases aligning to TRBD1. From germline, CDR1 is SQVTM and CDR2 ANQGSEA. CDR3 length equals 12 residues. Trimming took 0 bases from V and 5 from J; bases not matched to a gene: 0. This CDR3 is CSVEETGYGYTF. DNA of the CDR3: TGCAGCGTTGAAGAGACAGGGTATGGCTACACCTTC.

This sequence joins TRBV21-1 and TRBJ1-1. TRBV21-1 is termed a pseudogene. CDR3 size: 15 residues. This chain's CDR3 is CASSKVWQQDTEAFF. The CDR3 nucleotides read TGTGCCAGCAGCAAAGTCTGGCAGCAGGACACTGAAGCTTTCTTT.

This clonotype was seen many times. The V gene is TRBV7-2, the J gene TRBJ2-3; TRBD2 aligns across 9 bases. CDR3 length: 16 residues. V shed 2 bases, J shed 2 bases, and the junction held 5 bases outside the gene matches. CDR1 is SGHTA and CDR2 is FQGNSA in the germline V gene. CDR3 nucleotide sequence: TGTGCCAGCAGCTTAAGAGGCGGGGGGGACACAGATACGCAGTATTTT. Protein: CASSLRGGGDTDTQYF. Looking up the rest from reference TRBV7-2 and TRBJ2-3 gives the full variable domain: GAGVSQSPSNKVTEKGKDVELRCDPISGHTALYWYRQSLGQGLEFLIYFQGNSAPDKSGLPSDRFSAERTGGSVSTLTIQRTQQEDSAVYLCASSLRGGGDTDTQYFGPGTRLTVL.

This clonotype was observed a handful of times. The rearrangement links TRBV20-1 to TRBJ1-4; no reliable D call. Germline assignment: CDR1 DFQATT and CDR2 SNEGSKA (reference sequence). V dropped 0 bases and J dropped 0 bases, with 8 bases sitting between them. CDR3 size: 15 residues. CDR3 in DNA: TGCAGTGCTAGAGACAGGTCCGCAACTAATGAAAAACTGTTTTTT. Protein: CSARDRSATNEKLFF.

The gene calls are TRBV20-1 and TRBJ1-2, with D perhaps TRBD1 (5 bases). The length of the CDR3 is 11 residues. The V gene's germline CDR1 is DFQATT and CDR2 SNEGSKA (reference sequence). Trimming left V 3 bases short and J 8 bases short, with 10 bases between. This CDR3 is CSARQGRGYTF. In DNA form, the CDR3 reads TGCAGTGCTAGGCAGGGTCGAGGCTACACCTTC.

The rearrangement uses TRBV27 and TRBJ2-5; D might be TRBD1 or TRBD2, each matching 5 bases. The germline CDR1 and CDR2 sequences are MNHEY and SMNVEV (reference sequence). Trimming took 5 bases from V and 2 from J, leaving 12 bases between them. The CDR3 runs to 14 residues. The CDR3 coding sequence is TGTGCCAGCAGTGTACGGGGCAGACAAGAGACCCAGTACTTC. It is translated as CASSVRGRQETQYF.

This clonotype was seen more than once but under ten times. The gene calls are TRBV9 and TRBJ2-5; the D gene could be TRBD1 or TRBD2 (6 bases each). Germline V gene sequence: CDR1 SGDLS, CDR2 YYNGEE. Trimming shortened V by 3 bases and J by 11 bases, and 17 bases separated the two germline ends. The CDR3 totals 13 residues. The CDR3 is CASSGGHPGEQYF. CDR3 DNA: TGTGCCAGCAGCGGGGGACACCCGGGGGAGCAGTACTTC.

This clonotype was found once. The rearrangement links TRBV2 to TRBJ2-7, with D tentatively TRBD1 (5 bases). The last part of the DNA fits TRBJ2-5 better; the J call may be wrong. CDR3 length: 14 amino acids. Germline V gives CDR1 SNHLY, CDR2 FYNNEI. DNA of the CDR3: TGTGCCAGCAGATGGAGACAGATGGTGGAGACCCAGTACTTC. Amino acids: CASRWRQMVETQYF.

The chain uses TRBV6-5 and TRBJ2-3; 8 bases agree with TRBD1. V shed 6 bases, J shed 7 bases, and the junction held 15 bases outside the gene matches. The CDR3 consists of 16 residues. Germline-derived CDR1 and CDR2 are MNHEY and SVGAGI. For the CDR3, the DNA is TGTGCCAGCAGCCCCAAAGCGAGGCAGGGGGCAAATACGCAGTATTTT. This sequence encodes CASSPKARQGANTQYF.

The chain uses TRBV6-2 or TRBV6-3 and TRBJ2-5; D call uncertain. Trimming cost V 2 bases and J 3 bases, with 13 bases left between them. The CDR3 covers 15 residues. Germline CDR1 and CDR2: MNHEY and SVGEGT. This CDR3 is CASSYLNPKEETQYF. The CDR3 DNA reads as TGTGCCAGCAGTTACCTTAATCCAAAGGAAGAGACCCAGTACTTC.

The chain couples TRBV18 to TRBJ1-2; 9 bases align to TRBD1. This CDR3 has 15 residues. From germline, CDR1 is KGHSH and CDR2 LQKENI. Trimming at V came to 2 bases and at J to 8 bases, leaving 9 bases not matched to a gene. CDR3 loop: CASSPRLDRGEGYTF. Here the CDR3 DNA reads TGTGCCAGCTCACCAAGACTGGACAGGGGTGAAGGCTACACCTTC.

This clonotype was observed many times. The CDR3 coding sequence is TGTGCCAGCAGCTTGGAAGTCGGAGGCCAGTACTTC. Amino acid sequence: CASSLEVGGQYF. The chain combines TRBV5-4 with TRBJ2-5; TRBD2 is a possible D gene (5 bases). The germline V gene has CDR1 SGHNT and CDR2 YYREEE (reference sequence). The CDR3 length is 12 residues. V lost 0 bases and J 10 bases, leaving 10 bases between the germline ends. Filled out from reference TRBV5-4 and TRBJ2-5, the complete variable domain reads ETGVTQSPTHLIKTRGQQVTLRCSSQSGHNTVSWYQQALGQGPQFIFQYYREEENGRGNFPPRFSGLQFPNYSSELNVNALELDDSALYLCASSLEVGGQYFGPGTRLLVL.

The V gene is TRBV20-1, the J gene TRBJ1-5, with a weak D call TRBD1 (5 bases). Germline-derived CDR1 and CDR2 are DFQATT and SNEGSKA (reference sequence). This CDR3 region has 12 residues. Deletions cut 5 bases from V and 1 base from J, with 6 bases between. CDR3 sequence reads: CSAGASNQPQHF. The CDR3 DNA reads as TGCAGTGCTGGGGCCAGCAATCAGCCCCAGCATTTT.

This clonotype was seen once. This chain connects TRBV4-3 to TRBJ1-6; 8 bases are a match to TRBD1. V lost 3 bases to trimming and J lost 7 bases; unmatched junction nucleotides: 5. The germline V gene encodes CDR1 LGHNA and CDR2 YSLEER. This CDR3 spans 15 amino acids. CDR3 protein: CASSQGTGGNSPLHF. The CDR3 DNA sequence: TGCGCCAGCAGCCAGGGTACAGGGGGGAATTCACCCCTCCACTTT.

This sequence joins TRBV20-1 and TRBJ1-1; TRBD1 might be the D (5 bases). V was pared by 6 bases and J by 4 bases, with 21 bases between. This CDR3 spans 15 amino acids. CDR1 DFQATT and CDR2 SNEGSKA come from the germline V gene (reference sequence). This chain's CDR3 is CSAMDPSSGPTEAFF. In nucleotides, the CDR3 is TGCAGTGCCATGGACCCTTCATCGGGGCCCACTGAAGCTTTCTTT.

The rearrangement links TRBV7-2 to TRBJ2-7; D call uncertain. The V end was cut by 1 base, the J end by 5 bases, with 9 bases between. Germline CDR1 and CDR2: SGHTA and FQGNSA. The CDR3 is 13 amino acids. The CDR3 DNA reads TGTGCCAGCAGCTTAGATGGGATTGACGAGCAGTACTTC. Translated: CASSLDGIDEQYF.

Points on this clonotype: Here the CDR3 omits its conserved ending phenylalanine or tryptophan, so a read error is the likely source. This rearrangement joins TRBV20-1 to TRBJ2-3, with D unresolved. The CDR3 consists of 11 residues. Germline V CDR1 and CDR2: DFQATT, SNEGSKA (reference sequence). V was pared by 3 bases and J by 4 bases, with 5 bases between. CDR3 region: CSASLADTQYL. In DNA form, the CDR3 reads TGCAGTGCTAGCCTAGCAGATACGCAGTATCTT.

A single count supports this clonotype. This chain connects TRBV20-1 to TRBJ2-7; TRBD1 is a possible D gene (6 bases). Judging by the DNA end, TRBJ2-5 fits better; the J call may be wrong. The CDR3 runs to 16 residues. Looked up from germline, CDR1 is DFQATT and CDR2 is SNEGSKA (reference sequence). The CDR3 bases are TGCAGTGCCCAACCAACTAACAGGGAGAGGCAAGAGACCCAGTACTTC. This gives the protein CSAQPTNRERQETQYF.

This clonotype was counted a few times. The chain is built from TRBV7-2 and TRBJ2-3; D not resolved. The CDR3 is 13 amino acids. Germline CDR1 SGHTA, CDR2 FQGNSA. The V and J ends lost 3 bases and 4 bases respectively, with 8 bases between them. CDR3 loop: CASSLSQADTQYF. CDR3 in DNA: TGTGCCAGCAGCTTGAGCCAGGCAGATACGCAGTATTTT.